The 14 T cell receptor beta chains in this list originate from one sample, sequenced in a study of T-cell memory formation after mild COVID-19. Each CDR3 protein is one row after TCRdb ran MiXCR on the 5' RACE reads. The sample has 500,000 to 600,000 distinct CDR3 sequences, approximately 18% seen once. What was sequenced was PBMCs or a T cell subset sorted from them (not recorded which). These receptors all stem from an adult woman who had mild COVID-19 (a few samples of this study predate the infection). Cell type and time point are not known.

The chain links TRBV18 to TRBJ2-7, with D possibly TRBD1 on 5 matching bases. Trimming pared 0 bases from V and 12 bases from J, leaving 12 bases between. The CDR3 has 12 amino acids. Germline CDR1 and CDR2: KGHSH and LQKENI. CDR3 protein: CASSPPVGLPYF. CDR3 in DNA: TGTGCCAGCTCACCACCGGTGGGGCTTCCGTACTTC.

This clonotype came up a few times. The chain has TRBV6-5 and TRBJ2-7, with TRBD2 matching 7 bases. CDR1 is MNHEY, CDR2 SVGAGI, per germline. The CDR3 is 14 residues long. Trimming removed 3 bases from V and 5 bases from J; junction bases left unmatched: 7. The CDR3 loop reads CASSYGGSINEQYF. The DNA of the CDR3 is TGTGCCAGCAGTTATGGCGGGAGTATCAACGAGCAGTACTTC.

The chain is built from TRBV5-5 and TRBJ2-1, with TRBD2 identical over 14 bases. The germline CDR1 and CDR2 sequences are SGHKS and YYEKEE (reference sequence). Unmatched junction bases numbered 10, after V lost 4 bases and J lost 7 bases. This CDR3 is 17 amino acids long. The CDR3 loop reads CASSQEGLAGVVNEQFF. In nucleotides, the CDR3 is TGTGCCAGCAGCCAAGAGGGACTAGCGGGAGTGGTGAATGAGCAGTTCTTC.

This clonotype appeared a few times. The genes are TRBV3-1 and TRBJ2-1; perhaps TRBD1 as D (6 bases). The CDR3 has 12 amino acids. Germline values: CDR1 LGHDT, CDR2 YNNKEL (reference sequence). V lost 4 bases, J lost 12 bases, and 13 bases lay in between. The DNA of the CDR3 is TGTGCCAGCAGCCCCACAGGGTGGGCGCAGTTCTTC. Translating gives CASSPTGWAQFF.

The CDR3 region is CSARTVMNTEAFF. The DNA of the CDR3 is TGCAGCGCACGGACAGTAATGAACACTGAAGCTTTCTTT. The chain has TRBV29-1 and TRBJ1-1; possible D gene TRBD1, 6 bases. The CDR3 consists of 13 residues. Per the germline V gene, CDR1 is SQVTM and CDR2 is ANQGSEA. The V end lost 7 bases, the J end lost 0 bases, and 12 bases lay between the germline ends. Using reference TRBV29-1 and TRBJ1-1 for the parts outside the CDR3, the full variable domain is SAVISQKPSRDICQRGTSLTIQCQVDSQVTMMFWYRQQPGQSLTLIATANQGSEATYESGFVIDKFPISRPNLTFSTLTVSNMSPEDSSIYLCSARTVMNTEAFFGQGTRLTVV.

This clonotype turned up a few times. The chain is built from TRBV12-5 and TRBJ2-1; TRBD2 agrees at 13 bases. CDR1 and CDR2 from the germline V gene are LGHNT and FRNRAP. With 6 bases clipped from V and 7 bases from J, the junction kept 6 bases outside the gene matches. The CDR3 contains 15 residues. CDR3 DNA: TGTGCTAGTGGCGTCCGGGGACTAGCGGGAAATGAGCAGTTCTTC. Amino acid sequence: CASGVRGLAGNEQFF.

This clonotype was observed a handful of times. The chain links TRBV15 to TRBJ1-2; no clear D. Germline loops: CDR1 LNHNV, CDR2 YYDKDF (reference sequence). V was trimmed by 0 bases and J by 4 bases, leaving 6 bases between them. The CDR3 consists of 13 residues. The DNA of the CDR3 is TGTGCCACCAGCAGAGATCTGACCTATGGCTACACCTTC. The encoded protein is CATSRDLTYGYTF.

The chain employs TRBV5-6 and TRBJ1-2; a weak D match, TRBD1 (6 bases). The CDR3 spans 14 residues. The V gene lost 2 bases and the J gene lost 6 bases, with 14 bases spanning the gap. Germline assignment: CDR1 SGHDT and CDR2 YYEEEE. The CDR3 bases are TGTGCCAGCAGCTTCTCGACAGGATGGGATGGCTACACCTTC. It translates to CASSFSTGWDGYTF.

This clonotype was counted between two and nine times. The V call is TRBV6-1, the J call TRBJ2-2; 7 bases map to TRBD1. CDR3 length: 16 residues. J was trimmed by 5 bases and V by 5 bases; bases with no gene match: 11. Per germline, CDR1 MNHNS and CDR2 SASEGT. The CDR3 DNA reads TGTGCCAGCAGTATTCTCCGGGACAGCAATACCGGGGAGCTGTTTTTT. This sequence encodes CASSILRDSNTGELFF.

This clonotype was detected many times. This sequence joins TRBV6-5 and TRBJ2-5, with 7 bases fitting TRBD2. Germline V gene lookup returns CDR1 MNHEY and CDR2 SVGAGI. This CDR3 has 14 amino acids. The J segment lost 2 bases and the V segment lost 7 bases, leaving 7 bases of the junction unmatched. As DNA, the CDR3 is TGTGCCAGCACCGCGGGGCGGGGGCAAGAGACCCAGTACTTC. Amino acid sequence: CASTAGRGQETQYF.

This clonotype was seen a few times. J is TRBJ2-3 and V is TRBV3-1, with D perhaps TRBD2 (5 bases). The CDR3 is 14 amino acids. CDR1 and CDR2 from the germline V gene are LGHDT and YNNKEL (reference sequence). V was pared by 3 bases and J by 6 bases, with 13 bases between. This chain's CDR3 is CASSQRVGKDTQYF. DNA of the CDR3: TGTGCCAGCAGCCAGCGGGTTGGCAAGGATACGCAGTATTTT.

This clonotype was picked up a small number of times. This chain connects TRBV15 to TRBJ2-7; the D gene is possibly TRBD1 (6 bases). Between the trimmed V and J ends, which lost 4 bases and 1 base, there was a span of 14 bases. Germline values: CDR1 LNHNV, CDR2 YYDKDF (reference sequence). CDR3 length equals 15 residues. CDR3 protein: CATSNRDTLSYEQYF. In nucleotides, the CDR3 is TGTGCCACCAGCAACCGGGACACGTTGTCCTACGAGCAGTACTTC.

CDR3 loop: CASSLPSGTDTQYF. The CDR3, as DNA: TGTGCCAGCAGCTTACCCAGCGGCACAGATACGCAGTATTTT. The chain is built from TRBV11-2 and TRBJ2-3; no firm D call. V was cut by 2 bases and J by 1 base, with 7 bases left in between. Germline assignment: CDR1 SGHAT and CDR2 FQNNGV. The CDR3 contains 14 residues.

This chain joins TRBV19 and TRBJ1-3; 8 positions match TRBD1. Trimming cost V 7 bases and J 0 bases; bases outside gene matches: 5. CDR1 is LNHDA and CDR2 is SQIVND in the germline V gene (reference sequence). The CDR3 length is 15 residues. The CDR3 region is CASTDRGDSGNTIYF. CDR3 sequence (DNA): TGTGCCAGTACCGACAGGGGTGACTCTGGAAACACCATATATTTT.